This TCR beta chain was captured in a study of PD-1 blockade in classical Hodgkin lymphoma. Study-wide background: Intravenous infusions of nivolumab 3 mg/kg reached patients every 2 weeks.

Relapse was seen in all patients after autologous stem cell transplantation, and brentuximab vedotin exposure was variable. The data were produced by immunoSEQ multiplex PCR, yet TCRdb's version contains in-frame clones alone and is incomplete. The sample contains roughly 45,000 clones, roughly 70% of which appear only once. Notes on this clone: As yet, its antigen is unknown.

The CDR3 length is 15 residues. V was cut by 4 bases and J by 4 bases, with 13 bases left in between. CDR1 is LNHNV and CDR2 is YYDKDF in the germline V gene (reference sequence). Regarding the study as a whole: CD4+ TCR diversity climbed significantly by C4D1, unlike CD8+ TCR diversity.

The sequencing used peripheral blood mononuclear cells (PBMCs), collected before the second cycle of nivolumab. The clonotype originates from a human donor with classical Hodgkin lymphoma. The chain couples TRBV15 to TRBJ1-4; D is ambiguous. The CDR3 DNA follows: TGTGCCACCAGCACCACCCGGACTGTTAATGAAAAACTGTTTTTT. Protein product: CATSTTRTVNEKLFF.